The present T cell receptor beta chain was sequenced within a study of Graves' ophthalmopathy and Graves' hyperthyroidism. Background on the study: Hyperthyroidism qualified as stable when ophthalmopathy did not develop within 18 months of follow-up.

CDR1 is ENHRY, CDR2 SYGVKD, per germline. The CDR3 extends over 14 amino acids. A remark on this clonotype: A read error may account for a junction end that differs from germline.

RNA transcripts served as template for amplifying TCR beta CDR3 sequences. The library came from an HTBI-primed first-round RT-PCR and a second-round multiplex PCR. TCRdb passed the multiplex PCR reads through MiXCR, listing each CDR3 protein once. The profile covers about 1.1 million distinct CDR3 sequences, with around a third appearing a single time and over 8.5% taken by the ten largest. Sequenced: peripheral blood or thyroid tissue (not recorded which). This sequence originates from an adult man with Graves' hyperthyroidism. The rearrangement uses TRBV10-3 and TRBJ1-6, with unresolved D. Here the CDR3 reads CASSYDLFIQPLHF. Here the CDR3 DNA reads TGTGCCAGCAGTTATGACCTATTTATTCAACCCCTCCACTTT.